The T cell receptor (beta chain) described here comes from a study of blood T cell repertoires in COVID-19. Study details: Acute and convalescent COVID-19 samples came from the United States, Italy and Spain. T cells, B-cell-depleted T cells, or PBMCs provided the cDNA or gDNA that served as material.

This clone has a single count. CDR3 length: 15 amino acids. Trimming cost V 3 bases and J 4 bases; bases outside gene matches: 9. From germline, CDR1 is LNHDA and CDR2 SQIVND (reference sequence). In the authors' methods: Counts of nucleated cells, estimated from reference gene primer amplification, were obtained. The protocol was immunoSEQ multiplex PCR, while the TCRdb copy is restricted to in-frame clones and leaves out a portion. The V and J calls and clone size were taken over from that table, and D and trimming were inferred from the DNA. This table has 130,000 to 150,000 clones, roughly 80% appearing once.

The sample was peripheral blood. The chain joins TRBV19 to TRBJ2-7; 7 bases align to TRBD2. The sequence was obtained from a man between 65 and 79 years old who had recovered from COVID-19. The CDR3 nucleotides read TGTGCCAGTAGTATGTACCTGGGACTAAATTACGAGCAGTACTTC. It yields the protein CASSMYLGLNYEQYF.